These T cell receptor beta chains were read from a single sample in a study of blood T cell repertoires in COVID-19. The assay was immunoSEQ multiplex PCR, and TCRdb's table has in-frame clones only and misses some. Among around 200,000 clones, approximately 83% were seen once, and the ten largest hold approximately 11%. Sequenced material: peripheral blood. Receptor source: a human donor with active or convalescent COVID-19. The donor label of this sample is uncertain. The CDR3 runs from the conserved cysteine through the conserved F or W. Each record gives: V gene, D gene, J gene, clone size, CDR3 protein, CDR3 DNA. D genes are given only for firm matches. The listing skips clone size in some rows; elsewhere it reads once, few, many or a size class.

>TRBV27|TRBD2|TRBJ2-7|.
CASSPDSGGAREQYF
TGTGCCAGCAGTCCCGACAGCGGGGGGGCCCGCGAGCAGTACTTC
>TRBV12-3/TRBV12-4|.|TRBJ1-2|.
CASSFGGAYGYTF
TGTGCCAGCAGTTTCGGGGGGGCTTATGGCTACACCTTC
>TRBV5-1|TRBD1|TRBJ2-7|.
CASRTGGSYEQYF
TGCGCCAGTCGGACAGGGGGCTCCTACGAGCAGTACTTC
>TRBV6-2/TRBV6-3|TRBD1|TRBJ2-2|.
CASSGDSATGELFF
TGTGCCAGCAGTGGGGACAGTGCCACCGGGGAGCTGTTTTTT
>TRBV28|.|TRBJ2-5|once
CASSRPTNGHSFGETQYF
TGTGCCAGCAGCAGACCCACCAATGGACACTCCTTCGGAGAGACCCAGTACTTC
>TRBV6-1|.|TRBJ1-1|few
CASSEVRNTEAFF
TGTGCCAGCAGTGAAGTTCGGAACACTGAAGCTTTCTTT
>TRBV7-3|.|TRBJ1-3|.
CASSPRVRGLTGNTIYF
TGTGCCAGCAGCCCCAGAGTGCGGGGCCTGACGGGAAACACCATATATTTT
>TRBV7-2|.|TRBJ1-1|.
CASSTYEDTEAFF
TGTGCCAGCAGCACCTACGAGGACACTGAAGCTTTCTTT
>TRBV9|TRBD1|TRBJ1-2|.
CASSVGTGNYGYTF
TGTGCCAGCAGCGTAGGGACAGGGAACTATGGCTACACCTTC
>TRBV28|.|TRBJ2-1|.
CAYGTLNEQFF
TGTGCCTATGGGACACTCAATGAGCAGTTCTTC
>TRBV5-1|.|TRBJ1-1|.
CASSSMGRNTEAFF
TGCGCCAGCAGCTCGATGGGGCGGAACACTGAAGCTTTCTTT
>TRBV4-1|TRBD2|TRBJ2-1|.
CASSQSGTTVLSEQFF
TGCGCCAGCAGCCAATCCGGGACTACGGTTCTCTCTGAGCAGTTCTTC
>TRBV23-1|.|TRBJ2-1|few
CASSQSEGSGTYNEQFF
TGCGCCAGCAGTCAATCGGAGGGCAGCGGTACTTACAATGAGCAGTTCTTC
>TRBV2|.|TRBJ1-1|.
CASSPGKNTEAFF
TGTGCCAGCAGCCCCGGGAAGAACACTGAAGCTTTCTTT
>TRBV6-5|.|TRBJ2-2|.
CASSPPGEGELFF
TGTGCCAGCAGCCCCCCAGGGGAGGGGGAGCTGTTTTTT
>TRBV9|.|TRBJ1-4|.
CASSVAGTNEKLFF
TGTGCCAGCAGCGTAGCAGGGACTAATGAAAAACTGTTTTTT
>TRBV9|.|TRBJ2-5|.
CASSESPQGIQETQYF
TGTGCCAGCAGCGAATCGCCACAGGGAATCCAAGAGACCCAGTACTTC
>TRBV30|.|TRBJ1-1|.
CARGGGPYTEAFF
TGTGCCCGCGGGGGCGGACCGTACACTGAAGCTTTCTTT
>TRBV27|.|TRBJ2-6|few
CASSLVGSGANVLTF
TGTGCCAGCAGTTTGGTCGGCTCTGGGGCCAACGTCCTGACTTTC
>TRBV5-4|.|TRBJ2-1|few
CASSFGLDNEQFF
TGTGCCAGCAGCTTCGGTCTGGACAATGAGCAGTTCTTC
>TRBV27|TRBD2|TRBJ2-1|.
CASSLFPPQAGDSYNEQFF
TGTGCCAGCAGTTTGTTCCCCCCCCAGGCGGGAGACTCCTACAATGAGCAGTTCTTC
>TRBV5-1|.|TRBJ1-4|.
CASSLSGGANEKLFF
TGCGCCAGCAGCTTGTCCGGAGGCGCTAATGAAAAACTGTTTTTT
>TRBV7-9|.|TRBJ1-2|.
CASSLASVNYGYTF
TGTGCCAGCAGCTTAGCTTCGGTTAACTATGGCTACACCTTC
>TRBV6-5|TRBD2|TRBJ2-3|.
CAGSRRTSLQDTQYF
TGTGCCGGATCGCGCCGGACTAGCTTACAGGATACGCAGTATTTT
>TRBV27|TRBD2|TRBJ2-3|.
CASSKSAGGIRDTQYF
TGTGCCAGCAGTAAGTCAGCGGGGGGAATACGAGATACGCAGTATTTT
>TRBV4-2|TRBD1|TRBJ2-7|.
CASSRQGLFEQYF
TGTGCCAGCAGTCGACAGGGTTTATTCGAGCAGTACTTC
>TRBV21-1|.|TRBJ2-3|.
CASSTGTGGSLYTDTQYF
TGTGCCAGCAGCACCGGGACAGGGGGCTCGCTATACACAGATACGCAGTATTTT
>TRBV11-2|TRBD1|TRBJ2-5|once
CASSHVGWGQGAQETQYF
TGTGCCAGCAGCCACGTGGGGTGGGGACAGGGGGCCCAAGAGACCCAGTACTTC
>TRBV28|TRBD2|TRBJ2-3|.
CASSRYSGRAGDTQYF
TGTGCCAGCAGTCGATATAGCGGGAGGGCCGGAGATACGCAGTATTTT
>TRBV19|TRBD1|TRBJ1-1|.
CASIPTGGLDEAFF
TGTGCCAGTATCCCGACAGGGGGCTTAGATGAAGCTTTCTTT
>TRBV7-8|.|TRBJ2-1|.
CASSYLTGPLNNEQFF
TGTGCCAGCAGCTACCTGACAGGACCCCTAAACAATGAGCAGTTCTTC
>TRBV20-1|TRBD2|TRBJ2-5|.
CSASAGAGGYQETQYF
TGCAGTGCTAGTGCGGGAGCGGGAGGGTACCAAGAGACCCAGTACTTC
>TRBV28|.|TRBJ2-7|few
CASSLPPWPNQGLRSYEQYF
TGTGCCAGCAGTTTACCCCCTTGGCCCAATCAGGGGTTGAGATCCTACGAGCAGTACTTC